A selection of T cell receptor beta chains follows, all from one sample in a study of blood T cell repertoires in COVID-19. The data were produced by immunoSEQ multiplex PCR, yet TCRdb's version contains in-frame clones alone and is incomplete. Of about 160,000 clones listed, around 82% are singletons. The source material was peripheral blood. The source of these receptors is a woman between 35 and 50 years old with COVID-19, enrolled during active disease. The CDR3 runs from the conserved cysteine through the conserved F or W. The order of the fields is D gene, J gene, clone size, V gene, CDR3 length, CDR3 protein, CDR3 DNA. The D gene is left open where the match is weak. Expanded clones are given a class, and other clones once, few, many or no size at all.

>NA|TRBJ1-1|NA|TRBV6-5|14
CASSQRQKNTEAFF
TGTGCCAGCAGTCAAAGACAGAAGAACACTGAAGCTTTCTTT
>NA|TRBJ2-1|NA|TRBV28|10
CASRKRGQFF
TGTGCCAGCAGGAAACGAGGGCAGTTCTTC
>TRBD2|TRBJ2-5|NA|TRBV11-3|15
CASSLGLAGQETQYF
TGTGCCAGCAGCTTAGGGCTAGCGGGCCAAGAGACCCAGTACTTC
>TRBD1|TRBJ2-6|NA|TRBV9|18
CASSPWGQGTTGANVLTF
TGTGCCAGCAGCCCCTGGGGACAGGGGACGACTGGGGCCAACGTCCTGACTTTC
>TRBD1|TRBJ2-3|NA|TRBV27|16
CASNNRGSLSTDTQYF
TGTGCCAGCAACAACAGGGGGTCCCTAAGCACAGATACGCAGTATTTT
>NA|TRBJ2-1|NA|TRBV10-1|14
CASSAGEASNEQFF
TGCGCCAGCAGTGCTGGCGAGGCTTCCAATGAGCAGTTCTTC
>NA|TRBJ1-6|NA|TRBV28|12
CASSLSGSPLHF
TGTGCCAGCAGTTTGAGCGGATCACCCCTCCACTTT
>NA|TRBJ1-4|NA|TRBV28|14
CASRMTVANEKLFF
TGTGCCAGCAGGATGACAGTCGCTAATGAAAAACTGTTTTTT
>TRBD1|TRBJ2-7|few|TRBV5-1|15
CASSRMTGSSYEQYF
TGCGCCAGCAGCCGGATGACAGGGTCCTCCTACGAGCAGTACTTC
>NA|TRBJ2-5|many|TRBV5-6|13
CASSLRLVETQYF
TGTGCCAGCAGCCTGAGACTAGTAGAGACCCAGTACTTC
>TRBD1|TRBJ1-1|NA|TRBV15|15
CATSSRTGANTEAFF
TGTGCCACCAGCAGCCGGACAGGAGCGAACACTGAAGCTTTCTTT
>NA|TRBJ1-5|few|TRBV3-1/TRBV3-2|15
CASSRGISVNQPQHF
TGTGCCAGCAGCCGCGGGATCTCCGTCAATCAGCCCCAGCATTTT
>NA|TRBJ1-2|once|TRBV2|15
CASITGQSEDYGYTF
TGTGCCAGCATAACCGGACAGTCCGAGGACTATGGCTACACCTTC
>TRBD1|TRBJ1-2|NA|TRBV10-2|14
CASSEIQGAGGYTF
TGCGCCAGCAGTGAAATCCAGGGGGCTGGGGGCTACACCTTC
>NA|TRBJ2-1|few|TRBV2|14
CASSGMSSYNEQFF
TGTGCCAGCAGTGGAATGAGCTCCTACAATGAGCAGTTCTTC
>NA|TRBJ1-2|NA|TRBV9|15
CASSPPGGLSYGYTF
TGTGCCAGCAGCCCCCCCGGGGGGTTGAGCTATGGCTACACCTTC
>NA|TRBJ2-1|NA|TRBV4-1|13
CASSHPRLNEQFF
TGCGCCAGCAGCCACCCTCGTTTGAATGAGCAGTTCTTC
>NA|TRBJ2-1|NA|TRBV21-1|19
CASSPDSLGGLAVYNEQFF
TGTGCCAGCAGTCCGGATTCTCTGGGGGGACTAGCGGTATACAATGAGCAGTTCTTC
>NA|TRBJ2-5|NA|TRBV3-1/TRBV3-2|14
CASSQVNGQETQYF
TGTGCCAGCAGCCAAGTTAACGGCCAAGAGACCCAGTACTTC
>TRBD2|TRBJ2-3|NA|TRBV15|17
CATSSDLSGSSADTQYF
TGTGCCACCAGCAGCGATCTCAGCGGGAGTAGTGCAGATACGCAGTATTTT
>NA|TRBJ1-2|few|TRBV25-1|15
CASSDSKTGDYGYTF
TGTGCCAGCAGTGATTCTAAGACAGGAGACTATGGCTACACCTTC
>TRBD1|TRBJ2-6|few|TRBV5-1|17
CASSQWTGGAGANVLTF
TGCGCCAGCAGCCAGTGGACAGGGGGCGCTGGGGCCAACGTCCTGACTTTC
>TRBD1|TRBJ1-6|NA|TRBV2|14
CAGSTTGGESPLHF
TGTGCCGGTAGCACGACAGGGGGAGAATCACCCCTCCACTTT
>NA|TRBJ2-5|NA|TRBV7-2|14
CASSKQRGKETQYF
TGTGCCAGCAGCAAGCAGCGCGGTAAAGAGACCCAGTACTTC
>NA|TRBJ1-3|NA|TRBV19|16
CASSRGRRSPGNTIYF
TGTGCCAGTAGTAGAGGGCGACGTTCCCCTGGAAACACCATATATTTT
>TRBD1|TRBJ1-5|NA|TRBV28|16
CASSPWTGKRNQPQHF
TGTGCCAGCAGTCCATGGACAGGGAAACGCAATCAGCCCCAGCATTTT
>TRBD2|TRBJ2-1|NA|TRBV27|14
CASGKREGYNEQFF
TGTGCCAGCGGTAAGCGGGAAGGCTACAATGAGCAGTTCTTC
>NA|TRBJ1-2|NA|TRBV6-5|12
CASTHTGRGYTF
TGTGCCAGCACCCATACTGGTCGGGGCTACACCTTC
>TRBD2|TRBJ2-5|NA|TRBV5-4|16
CASSVTSGRLKETQYF
TGTGCCAGCAGCGTAACTAGCGGGAGGCTTAAAGAGACCCAGTACTTC
>TRBD2|TRBJ2-7|NA|TRBV20-1|19
CSASDYPTSGRRGPYEQYF
TGCAGTGCTAGTGACTATCCAACTAGCGGGAGGCGGGGACCCTACGAGCAGTACTTC
>TRBD1|TRBJ2-2|NA|TRBV19|17
CASSIGPPGTGGGELFF
TGTGCCAGTAGTATAGGTCCCCCCGGGACAGGGGGCGGGGAGCTGTTTTTT
>NA|TRBJ2-3|NA|TRBV20-1|14
CSASTGTSTDTQYF
TGCAGTGCTAGTACGGGGACTAGCACAGATACGCAGTATTTT
>TRBD2|TRBJ2-7|NA|TRBV7-2|15
CASSLVAGEIYEQYF
TGTGCCAGCAGCTTAGTTGCGGGAGAGATCTACGAGCAGTACTTC
>NA|TRBJ2-7|NA|TRBV15|13
CATSRDRQSGQYF
TGTGCCACCAGCAGAGATAGGCAGAGCGGGCAGTACTTC
>TRBD1|TRBJ1-6|NA|TRBV11-1|14
CASSHRGNNSPLHF
TGTGCCAGCAGCCACAGGGGAAATAATTCACCCCTCCACTTT
>NA|TRBJ2-5|once|TRBV19|14
CASSMGGPRETQYF
TGTGCCAGTAGTATGGGAGGCCCCCGGGAGACCCAGTACTTC
>TRBD2|TRBJ2-3|few|TRBV6-1|18
CASSEMGERGGLGDTQYF
TGTGCCAGCAGTGAAATGGGAGAGCGGGGGGGCCTCGGGGATACGCAGTATTTT
>TRBD2|TRBJ2-1|NA|TRBV30|16
CAWSFGDLGRYNEQFF
TGTGCCTGGAGTTTTGGGGACCTCGGGAGGTACAATGAGCAGTTCTTC